This T cell receptor (beta chain) was found in a study of early T cells in non-severe SARS-CoV-2 infection (dated by TCRdb to the early 2020s). General notes on the study: Because TCR sequencing relied on bulk RNA taken from unsorted whole blood, pairing of alpha and beta chains was not possible.

The table lists this clonotype with many counts. Its antigen target is currently unknown. No much larger clonotype is one base removed from it; base qualities were not supplied. The study was a case-control design nested within a healthcare worker cohort in London, UK, with weekly nasopharyngeal swab PCR tests and blood sampling. Between 23 and 31 March 2020, the week of the UK lockdown, healthcare workers were enrolled and then followed up weekly for as long as 16 weeks. Taken from cysteine to phenylalanine, the CDR3 has 16 residues. Only the CDR3 region is kept as DNA, spanning 48 bases read in frame from base 1. Trimming takes 4 bases off V and 2 bases off J; junction bases not matched to a gene: 9. The germline V gene (reference sequence) provides CDR1 SGHKS and CDR2 YYEKEE. Overall results and qualifications from the work: Matching against VDJdb was skewed toward anti-spike CD8 responses, likely underestimated virus-specific expansions, and missed private and CD4 specificities.

The library was prepared using 5' RACE. Sequencing used a NextSeq 500. Unique molecular identifiers were attached to individual cDNA molecules in the TCR library protocol so that sequencing error and PCR bias could be corrected. Both TCR alpha and beta chains were sequenced, and tight co-correlation was observed between alpha and beta sequence abundances in each sample. The study's own analysis went as follows. Decombinator V4 was used to annotate the V gene, J gene and CDR3 of the TCR sequences. Expanded TCRs were defined as changing significantly between any two time points under a Poisson model with p below 0.0001. TCR abundances were normalised to the total number of TCRs sequenced in each sample and reported as counts per million. TRAV1-2 paired with TRAJ12, TRAJ20 or TRAJ33 defined MAIT TCRs, while TRAV10 paired with TRAJ18 defined iNKT TCRs. VDJdb, accessed 1 November 2021, was searched for CMV, EBV and SARS-CoV-2 annotated TCRs, excluding TCRs annotated for multiple antigens. Starting from the raw public reads, TCRdb applied fastp trimming at Q25, assembled clones with MiXCR and retained in-frame beta chains. Merged by CDR3 protein, the rows form single entries marked with the most common genes and DNA. TCRdb's processing, not the study's, gives the V and J calls here. The sample table lists 60,000 to 75,000 distinct CDR3 sequences, 9% to 10% of them with a count of one. The top ten clones comprise around 16% of the sample.

In this chain, TRBV5-5 is recombined with TRBJ2-1; a stretch of 7 junction bases matches TRBD1. Sequencing used whole blood, obtained at baseline. The TCR sequence derives from an adult who was a healthcare worker with PCR-confirmed SARS-CoV-2 infection or an uninfected control (not recorded which). The CDR3 in this case is CASSRKTGQAYNEQFF. The sequence in DNA is TGTGCCAGCAGCCGAAAGACAGGGCAAGCCTACAATGAGCAGTTCTTC.